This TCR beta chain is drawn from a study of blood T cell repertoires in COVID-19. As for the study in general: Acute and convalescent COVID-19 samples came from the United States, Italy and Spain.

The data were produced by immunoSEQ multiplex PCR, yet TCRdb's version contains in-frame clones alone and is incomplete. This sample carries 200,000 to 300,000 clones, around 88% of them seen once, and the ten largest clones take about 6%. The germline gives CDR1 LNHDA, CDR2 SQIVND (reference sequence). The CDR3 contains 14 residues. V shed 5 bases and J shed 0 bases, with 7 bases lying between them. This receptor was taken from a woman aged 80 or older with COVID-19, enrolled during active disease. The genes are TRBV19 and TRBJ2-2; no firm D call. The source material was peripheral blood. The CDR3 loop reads CASSLAANTGELFF. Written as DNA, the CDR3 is TGTGCCAGTAGTTTGGCGGCGAACACCGGGGAGCTGTTTTTT.